This TCR beta chain was obtained from a study of cytomegalovirus exposure and HLA in healthy donors. Broader study findings: More clonal expansion characterized HLA-associated TCR beta chains than equally common others in a later analysis. Later analysis placed DRB1 highest and HLA-C lowest in TCR association rates, which differed by HLA locus. Usually a TCR sequence was rare, but some public TCRs were found in many donors.

This clone has only one observation. The antigen remains undetermined. The CDR3 has 15 amino acids. Trimming took 3 bases from V and 5 from J, leaving 13 bases between them. Germline V CDR1 and CDR2: LNHDA, SQIVND (reference sequence). The PCR contained 60 Vbeta and 13 Jbeta primers. Original data processing: Some 11 million shared chains were among the about 80 million unique TCR beta chains that a later analysis counted. TCRdb's table, derived via immunoSEQ multiplex PCR, lists solely in-frame clones and lacks some. V, J and clone size derive from that table, while D and trimming were established from the DNA sequence. The table lists more than 110,000 clones, roughly four fifths of them singletons.

The material sequenced was PBMCs. V usage is TRBV19 and J usage is TRBJ1-4; D is possibly TRBD1 (5 bases). The sequence was obtained from a man under 40 in good health and CMV-seropositive. CDR3 nucleotide sequence: TGTGCCAGTAGTATGGTTACAGGCCAGAATGAAAAACTGTTTTTT. This sequence encodes CASSMVTGQNEKLFF. The variable domain in full, completed from reference TRBV19 and TRBJ1-4, reads DGGITQSPKYLFRKEGQNVTLSCEQNLNHDAMYWYRQDPGQGLRLIYYSQIVNDFQKGDIAEGYSVSREKKESFPLTVTSAQKNPTAFYLCASSMVTGQNEKLFFGSGTQLSVL.